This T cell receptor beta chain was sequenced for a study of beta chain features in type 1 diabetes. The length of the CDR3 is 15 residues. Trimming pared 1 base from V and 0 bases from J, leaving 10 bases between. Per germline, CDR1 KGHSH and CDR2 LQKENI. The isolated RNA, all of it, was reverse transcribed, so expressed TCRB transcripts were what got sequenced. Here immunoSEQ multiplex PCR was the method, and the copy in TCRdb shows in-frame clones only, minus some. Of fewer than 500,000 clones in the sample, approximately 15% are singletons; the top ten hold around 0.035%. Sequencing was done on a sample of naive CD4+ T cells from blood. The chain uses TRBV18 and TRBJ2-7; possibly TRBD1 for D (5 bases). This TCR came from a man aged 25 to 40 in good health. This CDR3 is CASSPQGLSSYEQYF. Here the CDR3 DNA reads TGTGCCAGCTCACCACAGGGGCTTAGCTCCTACGAGCAGTACTTC.